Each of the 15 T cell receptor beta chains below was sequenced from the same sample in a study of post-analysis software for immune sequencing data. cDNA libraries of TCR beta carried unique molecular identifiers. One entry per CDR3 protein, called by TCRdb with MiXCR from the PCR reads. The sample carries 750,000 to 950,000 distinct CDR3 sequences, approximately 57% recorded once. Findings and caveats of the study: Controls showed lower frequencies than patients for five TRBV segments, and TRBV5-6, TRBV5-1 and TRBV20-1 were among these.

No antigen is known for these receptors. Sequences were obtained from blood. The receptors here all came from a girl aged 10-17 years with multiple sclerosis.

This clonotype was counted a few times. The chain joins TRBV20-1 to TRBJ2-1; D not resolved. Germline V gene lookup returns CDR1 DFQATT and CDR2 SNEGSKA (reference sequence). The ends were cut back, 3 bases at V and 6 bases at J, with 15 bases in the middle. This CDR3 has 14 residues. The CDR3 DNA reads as TGCAGTGCTAGCCTCCCGGGTGTCCCCAATGAGCAGTTCTTC. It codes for CSASLPGVPNEQFF.

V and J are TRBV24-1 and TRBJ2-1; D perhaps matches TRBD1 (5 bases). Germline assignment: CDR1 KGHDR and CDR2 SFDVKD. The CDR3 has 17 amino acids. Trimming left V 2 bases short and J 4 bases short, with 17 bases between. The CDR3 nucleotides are TGTGCCACCAGTGATTCACCACCAGACAGAAATTACAATGAGCAGTTCTTC. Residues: CATSDSPPDRNYNEQFF.

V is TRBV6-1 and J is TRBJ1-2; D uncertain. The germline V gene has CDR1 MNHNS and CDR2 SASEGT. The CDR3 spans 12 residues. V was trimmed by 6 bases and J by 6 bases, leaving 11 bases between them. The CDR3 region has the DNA TGTGCCAGCAGGGTTAGTCAAGATGGCTACACCTTC. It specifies CASRVSQDGYTF.

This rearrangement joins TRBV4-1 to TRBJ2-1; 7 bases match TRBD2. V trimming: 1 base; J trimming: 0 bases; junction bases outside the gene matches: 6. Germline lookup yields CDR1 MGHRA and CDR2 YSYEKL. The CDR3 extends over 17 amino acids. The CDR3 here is CASSQGDGRSSYNEQFF. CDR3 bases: TGCGCCAGCAGCCAAGGGGACGGGAGGAGCTCCTACAATGAGCAGTTCTTC.

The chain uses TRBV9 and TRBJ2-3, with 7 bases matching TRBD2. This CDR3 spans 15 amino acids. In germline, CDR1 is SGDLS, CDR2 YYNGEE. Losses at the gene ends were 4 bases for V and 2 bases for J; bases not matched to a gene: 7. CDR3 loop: CASSLRDYNTDTQYF. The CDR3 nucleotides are TGTGCCAGCAGCCTACGGGACTACAACACAGATACGCAGTATTTT.

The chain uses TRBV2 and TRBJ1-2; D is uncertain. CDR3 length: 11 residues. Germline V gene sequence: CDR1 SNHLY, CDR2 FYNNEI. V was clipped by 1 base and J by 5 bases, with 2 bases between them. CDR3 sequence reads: CASSEVYGYTF. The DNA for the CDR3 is TGTGCCAGCAGTGAAGTTTATGGCTACACCTTC.

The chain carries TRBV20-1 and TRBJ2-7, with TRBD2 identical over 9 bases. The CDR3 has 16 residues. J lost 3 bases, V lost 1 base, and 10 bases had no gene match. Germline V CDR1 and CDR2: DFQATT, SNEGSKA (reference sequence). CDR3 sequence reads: CSARAELAGDIYEQYF. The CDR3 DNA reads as TGCAGTGCTAGAGCTGAACTAGCGGGTGATATCTACGAGCAGTACTTC.

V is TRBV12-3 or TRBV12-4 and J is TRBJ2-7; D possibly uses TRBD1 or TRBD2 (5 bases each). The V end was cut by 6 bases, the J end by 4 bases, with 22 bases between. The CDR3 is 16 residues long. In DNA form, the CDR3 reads TGTGCCAGCAGCACACACCCGGGGCCAGAGAGATACGAGCAGTACTTC. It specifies CASSTHPGPERYEQYF.

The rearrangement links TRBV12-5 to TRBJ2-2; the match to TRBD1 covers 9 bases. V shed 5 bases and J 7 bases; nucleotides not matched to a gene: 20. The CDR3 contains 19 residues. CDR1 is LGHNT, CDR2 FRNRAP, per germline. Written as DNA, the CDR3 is TGTGCTAGTGGTGAATCTCAAGGCGGGACAGGGAGGTTCATCGGGGAGCTGTTTTTT. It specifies CASGESQGGTGRFIGELFF.

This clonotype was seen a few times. The CDR3 loop reads CASSPRRTQEETQYF. Here the CDR3 DNA reads TGTGCCAGCTCACCAAGGAGGACCCAGGAGGAGACCCAGTACTTC. The chain carries TRBV18 and TRBJ2-5; tentative D call: TRBD2 (5 bases). V lost 2 bases, J lost 5 bases, and 15 bases lay in between. The CDR3 length is 15 residues. Germline V gene data show CDR1 as KGHSH and CDR2 as LQKENI. Full variable domain (remainder filled in from reference TRBV18 and TRBJ2-5): NAGVMQNPRHLVRRRGQEARLRCSPMKGHSHVYWYRQLPEEGLKFMVYLQKENIIDESGMPKERFSAEFPKEGPSILRIQQVVRGDSAAYFCASSPRRTQEETQYFGPGTRLLVL.

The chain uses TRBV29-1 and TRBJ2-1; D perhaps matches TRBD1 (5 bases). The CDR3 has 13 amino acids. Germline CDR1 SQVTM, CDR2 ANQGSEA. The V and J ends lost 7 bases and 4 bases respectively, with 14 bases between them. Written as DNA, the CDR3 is TGCAGCGCCGTGCCCGACAGTTACAATGAGCAGTTCTTC. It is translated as CSAVPDSYNEQFF.

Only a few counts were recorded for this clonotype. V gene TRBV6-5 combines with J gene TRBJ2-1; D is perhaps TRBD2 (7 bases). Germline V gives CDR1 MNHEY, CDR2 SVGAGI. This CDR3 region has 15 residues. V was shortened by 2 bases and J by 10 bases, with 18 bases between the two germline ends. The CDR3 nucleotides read TGTGCCAGCAGTTACGCGGGGGCCTCGGTGACGGAGCAGTTCTTC. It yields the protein CASSYAGASVTEQFF.

The CDR3 region has the DNA TGTGCCAGCAGTTACCCAGCGGGGGGCCTCTACGAGCAGTACTTC. Its translation: CASSYPAGGLYEQYF. The chain has TRBV6-6 and TRBJ2-7; the match to TRBD2 covers 9 bases. V was clipped by 2 bases and J by 3 bases; unmatched bases: 5. The CDR3 covers 15 residues. The germline V gene has CDR1 MNHNY and CDR2 SVGAGI (reference sequence).

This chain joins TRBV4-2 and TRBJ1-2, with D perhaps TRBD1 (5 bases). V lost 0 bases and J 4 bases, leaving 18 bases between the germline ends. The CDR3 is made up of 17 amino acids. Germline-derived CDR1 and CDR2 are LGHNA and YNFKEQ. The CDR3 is CASSQETRDVRFYGYTF. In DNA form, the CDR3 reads TGTGCCAGCAGCCAAGAAACCCGGGACGTCCGGTTCTATGGCTACACCTTC.

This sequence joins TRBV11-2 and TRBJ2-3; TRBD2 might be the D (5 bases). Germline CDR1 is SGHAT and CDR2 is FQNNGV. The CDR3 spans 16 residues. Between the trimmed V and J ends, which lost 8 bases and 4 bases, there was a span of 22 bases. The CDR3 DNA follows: TGTGCCAGCGGGTCTAATGTCGGGAAGGACGCAGATACGCAGTATTTT. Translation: CASGSNVGKDADTQYF.